This entry is about one T cell receptor beta chain. Its antigen is unidentified. The sample belongs to a study of T cell responses to AZD1222 COVID-19 vaccine. General study results and limits: Spike-specific TCR breadth and depth rose after two AZD1222 doses.

TCRdb keeps only in-frame clones here, not all; method: immunoSEQ multiplex PCR. Of 100,000 to 150,000 clones listed, 90% to 95% are singletons. Trimming removed 4 bases from V and 4 bases from J, with 11 bases in between. The germline V gene has CDR1 SGHNT and CDR2 YYREEE (reference sequence). This CDR3 comprises 13 residues. The input for sequencing was peripheral blood, taken on day 0 of AZD1222 vaccination. The chain employs TRBV5-4 and TRBJ1-1; the D is unclear. This receptor was obtained from an adult in good health. CDR3 in DNA: TGTGCCAGCAGCGCGGGGATGAGCACTGAAGCTTTCTTT. It codes for CASSAGMSTEAFF. Based on the CDR3 plus reference TRBV5-4 and TRBJ1-1, the full variable domain is ETGVTQSPTHLIKTRGQQVTLRCSSQSGHNTVSWYQQALGQGPQFIFQYYREEENGRGNFPPRFSGLQFPNYSSELNVNALELDDSALYLCASSAGMSTEAFFGQGTRLTVV.